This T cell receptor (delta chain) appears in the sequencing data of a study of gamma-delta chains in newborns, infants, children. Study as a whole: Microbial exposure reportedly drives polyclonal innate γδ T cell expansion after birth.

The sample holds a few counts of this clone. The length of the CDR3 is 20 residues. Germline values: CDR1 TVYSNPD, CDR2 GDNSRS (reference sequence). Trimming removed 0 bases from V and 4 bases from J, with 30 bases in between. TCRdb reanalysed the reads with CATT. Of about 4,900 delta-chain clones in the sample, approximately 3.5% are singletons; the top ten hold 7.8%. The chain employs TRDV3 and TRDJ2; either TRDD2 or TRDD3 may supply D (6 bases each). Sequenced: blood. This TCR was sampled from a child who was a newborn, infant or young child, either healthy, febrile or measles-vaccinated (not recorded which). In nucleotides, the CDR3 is TGTGCCTTTAGCGGGATCCTACGAGGGTGGGGGGTAAACTCGACAGCACAACTCTTCTTT. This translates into CAFSGILRGWGVNSTAQLFF.